These 25 T cell receptor beta chains originate from one sample sequenced in a study of blood T cell repertoires in COVID-19. Profiled with immunoSEQ multiplex PCR; TCRdb holds only in-frame clones, not every one. This table has about 170,000 clones, 87% appearing once. Sequences were obtained from peripheral blood. Receptor source: a man aged 18 to 29 with active or convalescent COVID-19.

V is TRBV3-1 (or the pseudogene TRBV3-2) and J is TRBJ1-2, with D possibly being TRBD1 (5 bases). The CDR3 has 14 residues. Trimming shortened V by 5 bases and J by 2 bases, and 12 bases separated the two germline ends. From germline, CDR1 is LGHDT and CDR2 YNNKEL (reference sequence). The CDR3 coding sequence is TGTGCCAGCAGCTTAGAAAGACAGAACTATGGCTACACCTTC. This sequence encodes CASSLERQNYGYTF.

The chain recombines TRBV3-1 (or the pseudogene TRBV3-2) with TRBJ1-2; TRBD1 aligns across 7 bases. Per germline, CDR1 LGHDT and CDR2 YNNKEL (reference sequence). Germline trimming cut 4 bases from V and 0 bases from J; bases unmatched to any gene: 5. CDR3 length equals 15 residues. In nucleotides, the CDR3 is TGTGCCAGCAGCCGTACGACAGGGCCTAACTATGGCTACACCTTC. Translation gives CASSRTTGPNYGYTF.

The chain employs TRBV7-9 and TRBJ2-1; 7 bases map to TRBD2. After removal of 5 bases from V and 2 bases from J, the junction contained 9 bases not matched to a gene. The CDR3 sequence is 16 residues long. CDR1 is SEHNR and CDR2 is FQNEAQ in the germline V gene (reference sequence). CDR3: CASSAVRAGAYNEQFF. In DNA form, the CDR3 reads TGTGCCAGCAGCGCTGTGCGTGCGGGAGCCTACAATGAGCAGTTCTTC. Full variable domain (rest looked up from reference TRBV7-9 and TRBJ2-1): DTGVSQNPRHKITKRGQNVTFRCDPISEHNRLYWYRQTLGQGPEFLTYFQNEAQLEKSRLLSDRFSAERPKGSFSTLEIQRTEQGDSAMYLCASSAVRAGAYNEQFFGPGTRLTVL.

The J gene is TRBJ1-2, the V gene TRBV19; D unclear. The V end was cut by 6 bases, the J end by 2 bases, with 22 bases between. The germline V gene has CDR1 LNHDA and CDR2 SQIVND (reference sequence). This CDR3 region has 17 residues. This CDR3 is CASRTGGIPSLNYGYTF. The CDR3 DNA reads TGTGCCAGTAGAACTGGCGGGATCCCTTCCCTCAACTATGGCTACACCTTC.

The rearrangement joins TRBV7-9 to TRBJ1-2, with D tentatively TRBD1 (6 bases). This CDR3 region has 13 residues. V was trimmed by 1 base and J by 6 bases, leaving 9 bases between them. Germline V gene data show CDR1 as SEHNR and CDR2 as FQNEAQ (reference sequence). The CDR3 bases are TGTGCCAGCAGCTTAGTTACAGGGAATGGCTACACCTTC. It codes for CASSLVTGNGYTF.

The chain uses TRBV2 and TRBJ2-5; tentatively, D is TRBD1 (6 bases). This CDR3 has 12 residues. The V gene lost 7 bases and the J gene lost 0 bases, with 6 bases spanning the gap. Per germline, CDR1 SNHLY and CDR2 FYNNEI. The CDR3 here is CASTGDQETQYF. The DNA of the CDR3 is TGTGCCAGCACAGGGGACCAAGAGACCCAGTACTTC.

CDR3 sequence (DNA): TGTGCCAGCAGCCAAGATTGGACTACCTTCCAGTACTTC. It is translated as CASSQDWTTFQYF. The chain has TRBV14 and TRBJ2-5, with a tentative D call TRBD2 (6 bases). The CDR3 loop spans 13 amino acids. Germline-derived CDR1 and CDR2 are SGHDN and FVKESK. V shed 0 bases and J shed 10 bases, with 12 bases lying between them.

The genes are TRBV5-4 and TRBJ2-1, with D maybe TRBD2 (5 bases). The CDR3 length is 16 residues. Trimming stripped 0 bases from V and 2 bases from J, with 12 bases between. Germline CDR1 is SGHNT and CDR2 is YYREEE (reference sequence). The CDR3 DNA reads as TGTGCCAGCAGCTTGGTAGCGCAGACTACCTACAATGAGCAGTTCTTC. This encodes CASSLVAQTTYNEQFF.

The chain carries TRBV6-5 and TRBJ1-2; 7 bases fit TRBD1. CDR1 and CDR2 from the germline V gene are MNHEY and SVGAGI. With V trimmed by 6 bases and J by 4 bases, 11 bases remained unmatched. The CDR3 extends over 15 amino acids. CDR3 nucleotide sequence: TGTGCCAGCAGGCAGGGGGAGATTGGGTCCTATGGCTACACCTTC. This gives the protein CASRQGEIGSYGYTF.

The chain uses TRBV2 and TRBJ2-5, with a tentative D call TRBD2 (6 bases). The germline CDR1 and CDR2 sequences are SNHLY and FYNNEI. The CDR3 contains 13 residues. V lost 9 bases and J 5 bases, leaving 16 bases between the germline ends. The CDR3 reads CARGGEVSETQYF. In DNA, the CDR3 is TGTGCCAGGGGGGGTGAGGTGTCGGAGACCCAGTACTTC.

The CDR3 sequence is CASSFGTGNQPQHF. CDR3 sequence (DNA): TGTGCCAGCAGTTTTGGGACAGGGAATCAGCCCCAGCATTTT. This chain connects TRBV27 to TRBJ1-5; 9 bases are shared with TRBD1. The CDR3 consists of 14 residues. The V gene end was trimmed by 3 bases and the J gene end by 4 bases; junction bases not matched to a gene: 1. Germline assignment: CDR1 MNHEY and CDR2 SMNVEV (reference sequence).

The V call is TRBV3-1 (or the pseudogene TRBV3-2), the J call TRBJ2-4; 7 bases fit TRBD2. V gave up 3 bases and J gave up 0 bases; unmatched junction bases: 2. CDR3 length: 15 residues. Germline V lookup: CDR1 LGHDT, CDR2 YNNKEL (reference sequence). The CDR3: CASSQVAGAKNIQYF. The CDR3 nucleotides read TGTGCCAGCAGCCAGGTAGCGGGAGCCAAAAACATTCAGTACTTC.

The chain recombines TRBV7-9 with TRBJ1-6, with D perhaps TRBD1 (6 bases). From germline, CDR1 is SEHNR and CDR2 FQNEAQ (reference sequence). V lost 1 base, J lost 8 bases, and 12 bases lay in between. The CDR3 consists of 15 residues. The CDR3 is CASSLVLGGDSPLHF. CDR3 bases: TGTGCCAGCAGCTTAGTACTAGGGGGGGATTCACCCCTCCACTTT.

The gene calls are TRBV6-6 and TRBJ1-5; tentative D call: TRBD1 (5 bases). This CDR3 is built from 16 residues. The V gene's germline CDR1 is MNHNY and CDR2 SVGAGI (reference sequence). V lost 6 bases, J lost 0 bases, and 15 bases lay in between. The CDR3 loop is CASSASHRHSNQPQHF. In DNA form, the CDR3 reads TGTGCCAGCAGCGCTTCCCACAGGCATAGCAATCAGCCCCAGCATTTT.

The DNA for the CDR3 is TGCAGTGCAAGTTCGGGGGTAAGCTCCTACAATGAGCAGTTCTTC. This encodes CSASSGVSSYNEQFF. The genes are TRBV20-1 and TRBJ2-1; maybe TRBD2 (6 bases). The V gene lost 6 bases and the J gene lost 0 bases, with 15 bases spanning the gap. Per the germline V gene, CDR1 is DFQATT and CDR2 is SNEGSKA (reference sequence). The CDR3 is made up of 15 amino acids.

The chain combines TRBV24-1 with TRBJ2-1; 10 bases are a match to TRBD1. Losses at the gene ends were 9 bases for V and 7 bases for J; bases not matched to a gene: 2. CDR1 and CDR2 from the germline V gene are KGHDR and SFDVKD. CDR3 length equals 12 residues. CDR3 region: CATRTGGNEQFF. Written as DNA, the CDR3 is TGTGCCACCCGGACAGGGGGGAATGAGCAGTTCTTC.

CDR3 coding DNA: TGTGCCAGCTCAACACAAGCTAGCGGACCTAGCACAGATACGCAGTATTTT. As protein: CASSTQASGPSTDTQYF. The chain links TRBV18 to TRBJ2-3, with TRBD2 identical over 7 bases. CDR1 and CDR2 (germline): KGHSH, LQKENI. The CDR3 has 17 amino acids. Losses at the gene ends were 5 bases for V and 0 bases for J; bases not matched to a gene: 11.

The chain couples TRBV6-9 to TRBJ2-5; 7 positions match TRBD1. The CDR3 sequence is 14 residues long. Germline CDR1 is MNHGY and CDR2 is SVAAGI. The trim removed 3 bases at V and 2 bases at J, leaving 3 bases unmatched. For the CDR3, the DNA is TGTGCCAGCAGTTACCCGGGACAGCAAGAGACCCAGTACTTC. As protein: CASSYPGQQETQYF.

The rearrangement uses TRBV15 and TRBJ2-2; D not certain. Per the germline V gene, CDR1 is LNHNV and CDR2 is YYDKDF (reference sequence). V lost 0 bases, J lost 5 bases, and 10 bases lay in between. The CDR3 runs to 15 residues. CDR3 bases: TGTGCCACCAGCAGAGATCTTCTAGTGACCGGGGAGCTGTTTTTT. The encoded protein is CATSRDLLVTGELFF.

The CDR3 nucleotides are TGTGCCAGTAGTATAGCTAGCGGGAGCTACGAGCAGTACTTC. This sequence encodes CASSIASGSYEQYF. The chain uses TRBV19 and TRBJ2-7, with 10 bases matching TRBD2. Germline CDR1 LNHDA, CDR2 SQIVND (reference sequence). CDR3 length: 14 residues. The J segment lost 3 bases and the V segment lost 1 base, leaving 0 bases of the junction unmatched. Together with reference TRBV19 and TRBJ2-7, the CDR3 gives the full variable domain: DGGITQSPKYLFRKEGQNVTLSCEQNLNHDAMYWYRQDPGQGLRLIYYSQIVNDFQKGDIAEGYSVSREKKESFPLTVTSAQKNPTAFYLCASSIASGSYEQYFGPGTRLTVT.

The rearrangement links TRBV6-4 to TRBJ2-3; weak D call: TRBD2 (5 bases). Germline CDR1 reads MRHNA; CDR2 reads SNTAGT. V was clipped by 5 bases and J by 4 bases, with 16 bases between them. This CDR3 contains 15 residues. CDR3: CASSTDAVGADTQYF. As DNA, the CDR3 is TGTGCCAGCAGTACTGACGCGGTCGGGGCAGATACGCAGTATTTT.

The rearrangement joins TRBV6-5 to TRBJ1-6; TRBD1 is a possible D gene (5 bases). V shed 0 bases and J shed 7 bases, with 13 bases lying between them. The germline CDR1 and CDR2 sequences are MNHEY and SVGAGI. CDR3 length: 16 amino acids. The CDR3 sequence is CASSYSGREGNSPLHF. For the CDR3, the DNA is TGTGCCAGCAGTTACTCGGGCAGGGAAGGCAATTCACCCCTCCACTTT.

V and J are TRBV18 and TRBJ1-1, with 10 bases lining up with TRBD1. CDR1 is KGHSH and CDR2 is LQKENI in the germline V gene. This CDR3 is built from 15 residues. J was trimmed by 4 bases and V by 1 base; bases with no gene match: 3. CDR3 DNA sequence: TGTGCCAGCTCACCACGAGGGACAGGGGCCACTGAAGCTTTCTTT. Translating it yields CASSPRGTGATEAFF.

The chain couples TRBV3-1 (or the pseudogene TRBV3-2) to TRBJ2-5; tentatively, D is TRBD2 (6 bases). The CDR3 has 17 amino acids. Deletions cut 4 bases from V and 0 bases from J, with 18 bases between. CDR1 and CDR2 (germline): LGHDT, YNNKEL (reference sequence). The CDR3 here is CASSLSTGVLYQETQYF. The CDR3 nucleotides are TGTGCCAGCAGCCTTTCCACGGGGGTTCTGTACCAAGAGACCCAGTACTTC.

This clone was found once. The V and J genes are TRBV18 and TRBJ1-1; no clear D gene. CDR3 length equals 12 residues. V was clipped by 3 bases and J by 1 base, with 3 bases between them. The V gene's germline CDR1 is KGHSH and CDR2 LQKENI. Written as DNA, the CDR3 is TGTGCCAGCTCACCGCGGAACACTGAAGCTTTCTTT. Encoded protein: CASSPRNTEAFF. Together with reference TRBV18 and TRBJ1-1, the CDR3 gives the full variable domain: NAGVMQNPRHLVRRRGQEARLRCSPMKGHSHVYWYRQLPEEGLKFMVYLQKENIIDESGMPKERFSAEFPKEGPSILRIQQVVRGDSAAYFCASSPRNTEAFFGQGTRLTVV.